Below, 5 T cell receptor beta chains from the same sample are listed, as sequenced in a study of T cell repertoires in cytomegalovirus infection. TCRdb passed the reads through MiXCR, listing each CDR3 protein once. This table holds more than 400,000 distinct CDR3 sequences, more than 25% found once. The source material was PBMCs. The receptors come from a human donor in good health (CMV status not recorded). Some clones in this sample may be carry-over from other donors' samples.

The V gene is TRBV20-1, the J gene TRBJ2-1; D is unclear. The CDR3 extends over 14 amino acids. Trimming stripped 0 bases from V and 0 bases from J, with 6 bases between. CDR1 and CDR2 from the germline V gene are DFQATT and SNEGSKA (reference sequence). CDR3 in DNA: TGCAGTGCTAGAGATCACTCCTCCTACAATGAGCAGTTCTTC. It encodes CSARDHSSYNEQFF.

This clonotype showed up just a few times. This CDR3 reads CASSDRGLDKNIQYF. Written as DNA, the CDR3 is TGTGCCAGCAGTGACAGGGGACTAGACAAAAACATTCAGTACTTC. The rearrangement joins TRBV6-2 or TRBV6-3 to TRBJ2-4; possibly TRBD1 or TRBD2 for D (8 bases each). The germline gives CDR1 MNHEY, CDR2 SVGEGT. V lost 5 bases and J lost 3, with 14 bases in between. CDR3 length: 15 residues.

The J gene is TRBJ2-1, the V gene TRBV24-1; 10 bases agree with TRBD1. V shed 3 bases and J 2 bases; nucleotides not matched to a gene: 3. In germline, CDR1 is KGHDR, CDR2 SFDVKD. This CDR3 is 16 amino acids long. CDR3 loop: CATSDPGQGTYNEQFF. CDR3 sequence (DNA): TGTGCCACCAGTGATCCGGGACAGGGGACCTACAATGAGCAGTTCTTC.

The CDR3 DNA follows: TGTGCCAGCAGCCCTACGCCGTCTGGGGCCAACGTCCTGACTTTC. This translates into CASSPTPSGANVLTF. V usage is TRBV11-3 and J usage is TRBJ2-6; no definite D call. The CDR3 runs 15 residues. Germline-derived CDR1 and CDR2 are SGHNT and YENEEA. V dropped 5 bases and J dropped 1 base, with 9 bases sitting between them.

This clonotype has just a few counts. The chain joins TRBV6-4 to TRBJ2-3, with 13 bases that match TRBD2. The CDR3 covers 16 residues. The V gene's germline CDR1 is MRHNA and CDR2 SNTAGT. Trimming at V came to 9 bases and at J to 2 bases, leaving 8 bases not matched to a gene. Here the CDR3 DNA reads TGTGCCAGGGGGACTAGCGGGATCCTTTACACAGATACGCAGTATTTT. This sequence encodes CARGTSGILYTDTQYF.